The source of this TCR beta chain is a study of control samples from healthy donors and cancer patients. Germline-derived CDR1 and CDR2 are MNHEY and SVGEGT. The CDR3 runs to 13 residues. With 7 bases removed from V and 5 bases from J, the gap between germline ends came to 12 bases. The method was immunoSEQ multiplex PCR; TCRdb's version includes in-frame clones alone and lacks a portion of them. Of 95,000 to 130,000 clones in the sample, around 90% were seen once. The receptor was isolated from an older woman in good health. This chain uses TRBV6-2 or TRBV6-3 with TRBJ2-1, with D perhaps TRBD2 (7 bases). The sample comprised blood. CDR3 nucleotide sequence: TGTGCCAGCACCCCGGGGGGCCACAATGAGCAGTTCTTC. Its translation: CASTPGGHNEQFF.